This paragraph reports one T cell receptor beta chain. Its matching antigen is unknown. These data are taken from a study of shared clonotypes between healthy human individuals. General study points: About 5% of naive CD4 clonotypes were common to four donors. Investigators collected only blood, and repertoires in tissues likely differ. At large depth, rarefaction still showed sorted-subset sequencing to be incomplete.

Authors' analysis steps: For the immunoSEQ data, sequences were junction-only without quality scores, so filtering differed. Clones were sequenced by immunoSEQ multiplex PCR, and TCRdb holds only the in-frame ones, with some missing. D and trimming were read from the DNA, whereas the V and J calls and clone size are those reported in that table. The profile shows some 2.4 million clones, roughly 93% of them singletons. CDR1 and CDR2 from the germline V gene are SGHTA and FQGTGA. V was cut by 2 bases and J by 1 base, with 11 bases left in between. CDR3 size: 15 residues. The sample consisted of naive CD4+ T cells from PBMCs. The sample's subset: CD45RA+ positively selected. This clonotype originated in a man younger than 35 in good health. Some clones in this sample may be carry-over from other donors' samples. This chain joins TRBV7-3 and TRBJ2-5; D gene uncertain. In DNA form, the CDR3 reads TGTGCCAGCAGCTTACTCGGCGGACCCCAAGAGACCCAGTACTTC. Translated, it gives CASSLLGGPQETQYF.